Sequencing of this TCR beta chain was carried out in a study of regulatory T cells in long-lasting Graves disease. Construction of TCR beta libraries relied on iRepertoire HTBI primers and on Arm-PCR targeting CDR3 regions. From the multiplex PCR reads, TCRdb called clonotypes with MiXCR, one entry per CDR3 protein. The sample shows 540,000 or so distinct CDR3 sequences, about 14% of them seen only once. Trimming removed 7 bases from V and 0 bases from J; junction bases left unmatched: 9. This CDR3 has 17 residues. The time point is: newly diagnosed GD, antithyroid drugs for less than 3 months. Researchers made the TCR library from RNA that was extracted from PBMCs. These data also featured in a second study, about T cells in Graves' hyperthyroidism and ophthalmopathy.

The chain links TRBV12-3 or TRBV12-4 to TRBJ2-2; 9 bases are shared with TRBD2. The receptor was isolated from a man younger than 40 with Graves disease. Source: peripheral blood mononuclear cells (PBMCs), taken at new diagnosis, from a patient treated with antithyroid drugs. The CDR3: CASTLTAGGANTGELFF. CDR3 nucleotide sequence: TGTGCCAGCACCCTGACAGCGGGGGGCGCGAACACCGGGGAGCTGTTTTTT.